The 14 T cell receptor beta chains presented below share a single source sample, sequenced in a study of human T cells and chemical hapten exposure. One entry per CDR3 protein results from TCRdb running MiXCR on the RACE reads. The sample lists about 140,000 distinct CDR3 sequences; approximately 10% were seen once. As to time point: patch test 2, 6 weeks after DPC sensitization. The treatment denotes: therapeutic diphenylcyclopropenone sensitization with weekly scalp DPC. The sample here was whole blood, taken in connection with sensitization to the hapten diphenylcyclopropenone (DPC). These receptor sequences come from a woman in her forties or fifties with alopecia areata. Some clones in this sample may be carry-over from other donors' samples.

The V gene is TRBV6-5, the J gene TRBJ2-7; 7 positions agree with TRBD2. The CDR3 contains 15 residues. Germline values: CDR1 MNHEY, CDR2 SVGAGI. The V and J ends lost 4 bases and 2 bases, in that order; junction bases with no gene match: 8. This chain's CDR3 is CASSLGLGTTYEQYF. The CDR3 bases are TGTGCCAGCAGTTTAGGACTAGGTACCACCTACGAGCAGTACTTC.

CDR3 residues: CASSPMVGPGTEAFF. In nucleotides, the CDR3 is TGTGCCAGCTCACCAATGGTCGGACCGGGGACTGAAGCTTTCTTT. The chain carries TRBV18 and TRBJ1-1; D is unclear. Germline loops: CDR1 KGHSH, CDR2 LQKENI. The V end was cut by 2 bases, the J end by 5 bases, with 15 bases between. This CDR3 is built from 15 residues.

This clonotype was seen more than once but under ten times. This sequence joins TRBV27 and TRBJ2-7; the match to TRBD2 covers 8 bases. The CDR3 consists of 15 residues. V was pared by 2 bases and J by 3 bases, with 6 bases of the junction left unmatched. The germline V gene encodes CDR1 MNHEY and CDR2 SMNVEV (reference sequence). The CDR3 sequence: CASSLEVAGNYEQYF. Written as DNA, the CDR3 is TGTGCCAGCAGTTTAGAGGTAGCGGGGAACTACGAGCAGTACTTC.

The V and J genes are TRBV12-3 or TRBV12-4 and TRBJ2-5; TRBD1 might be the D (6 bases). V was cut by 2 bases and J by 10 bases, with 17 bases left in between. The CDR3 loop spans 14 amino acids. CDR3 nucleotides: TGTGCCAGCAGTTTAATCTCAGGGGCGGAGGACCAGTACTTC. It specifies CASSLISGAEDQYF.

This clonotype was counted only a few times. V gene TRBV3-1 combines with J gene TRBJ2-1, with 10 bases aligning to TRBD2. CDR1 is LGHDT, CDR2 YNNKEL, per germline (reference sequence). The trim removed 4 bases at V and 0 bases at J, leaving 6 bases unmatched. The CDR3 has 17 amino acids. In DNA form, the CDR3 reads TGTGCCAGCAGCCGCCTGCCTAGCGGGAGCTCCTACAATGAGCAGTTCTTC. This gives the protein CASSRLPSGSSYNEQFF.

This clonotype was counted many times. The chain has TRBV6-2 or TRBV6-3 and TRBJ2-1, with TRBD2 matching 13 bases. V lost 5 bases and J lost 5; bases outside the gene matches: 15. There are 19 residues in the CDR3. CDR1 and CDR2 from the germline V gene are MNHEY and SVGEGT. CDR3 sequence reads: CASSLRTSGSPSKNNEQFF. The CDR3 nucleotides read TGTGCCAGCAGTCTGAGGACTAGCGGGAGTCCTTCGAAAAACAATGAGCAGTTCTTC.

In regard to this clonotype: This sequence may be a read error, since a much larger clone differs from it by one base. This chain joins TRBV7-2 and TRBJ2-7; 9 positions agree with TRBD1. CDR3 size: 16 residues. The trim removed 6 bases at V and 2 bases at J, leaving 11 bases unmatched. Germline loops: CDR1 SGHTA, CDR2 FQGNSA. CDR3 coding DNA: TGTGCCAGCAGATTATCTCCGGGACAGGGACCCTACGAGCAGTACTTC. Translation: CASRLSPGQGPYEQYF. The full variable domain, completed using reference TRBV7-2 and TRBJ2-7, is GAGVSQSPSNKVTEKGKDVELRCDPISGHTALYWYRQSLGQGLEFLIYFQGNSAPDKSGLPSDRFSAERTGGSVSTLTIQRTQQEDSAVYLCASRLSPGQGPYEQYFGPGTRLTVT.

This clonotype showed up many times. The V call is TRBV18, the J call TRBJ2-3, with D hard to call. Germline V CDR1 and CDR2: KGHSH, LQKENI. V was trimmed by 8 bases and J by 6 bases, leaving 12 bases between them. The CDR3 is 12 residues long. The CDR3 loop is CASSPLGDTQYF. The CDR3 bases are TGTGCCAGCAGTCCCCTGGGGGATACGCAGTATTTT.

The rearrangement uses TRBV29-1 and TRBJ2-5; 8 bases align to TRBD1. The germline V gene encodes CDR1 SQVTM and CDR2 ANQGSEA. The CDR3 sequence is 13 residues long. J gave up 4 bases and V 7 bases, and 8 bases lay outside the gene matches. The CDR3 DNA is TGCAGCGCAGCCCCGACAGGGGCAGAGACCCAGTACTTC. Amino acid sequence: CSAAPTGAETQYF. Looking up the rest from reference TRBV29-1 and TRBJ2-5 gives the full variable domain: SAVISQKPSRDICQRGTSLTIQCQVDSQVTMMFWYRQQPGQSLTLIATANQGSEATYESGFVIDKFPISRPNLTFSTLTVSNMSPEDSSIYLCSAAPTGAETQYFGPGTRLLVL.

The V and J genes are TRBV30 and TRBJ1-5; D may be TRBD1 (5 bases). CDR1 is GTSNPN and CDR2 is SVGIG in the germline V gene (reference sequence). Trimming stripped 0 bases from V and 0 bases from J, with 9 bases between. The CDR3 contains 15 residues. In nucleotides, the CDR3 is TGTGCCTGGAGTGTAGGCAGGGTTAGCAATCAGCCCCAGCATTTT. Residues: CAWSVGRVSNQPQHF.

There are many counts of this clonotype. The V gene is TRBV19, the J gene TRBJ1-5; TRBD1 matches 11 bases. The CDR3 totals 17 residues. V gave up 7 bases and J gave up 2 bases; unmatched junction bases: 10. Germline CDR1 is LNHDA and CDR2 is SQIVND (reference sequence). The CDR3 DNA is TGTGCCAGTACCCTGGACAGGGGGCTCCTCGGCAATCAGCCCCAGCATTTT. It codes for CASTLDRGLLGNQPQHF.

V and J are TRBV27 and TRBJ1-5; D gene ambiguous. Looked up from germline, CDR1 is MNHEY and CDR2 is SMNVEV (reference sequence). The CDR3 contains 14 residues. With 2 bases removed from V and 5 bases from J, the gap between germline ends came to 10 bases. The CDR3 DNA follows: TGTGCCAGCAGTTTAAGCGGCCCCCATCAGCCCCAGCATTTT. Protein: CASSLSGPHQPQHF.

This clonotype has more than one count but fewer than ten. The gene calls are TRBV5-1 and TRBJ2-3; 7 bases map to TRBD2. With 4 bases clipped from V and 2 bases from J, the junction kept 10 bases outside the gene matches. The CDR3 loop spans 16 amino acids. Germline V gives CDR1 SGHRS, CDR2 YFSETQ. The CDR3 loop reads CASSMGLSIFTDTQYF. The CDR3 region has the DNA TGCGCCAGCAGCATGGGACTATCAATATTCACAGATACGCAGTATTTT.

The table lists this clonotype with many counts. The chain combines TRBV5-6 with TRBJ2-5; D gene uncertain. The V and J ends lost 1 base and 0 bases respectively, with 7 bases between them. This CDR3 region has 14 residues. In germline, CDR1 is SGHDT, CDR2 YYEEEE. The DNA for the CDR3 is TGTGCCAGCAGCTTGTGGTACAACCAAGAGACCCAGTACTTC. This translates into CASSLWYNQETQYF. The variable domain in full, completed from reference TRBV5-6 and TRBJ2-5, reads DAGVTQSPTHLIKTRGQQVTLRCSPKSGHDTVSWYQQALGQGPQFIFQYYEEEERQRGNFPDRFSGHQFPNYSSELNVNALLLGDSALYLCASSLWYNQETQYFGPGTRLLVL.